The T cell receptor (beta chain) under discussion was sequenced for a study of control samples from healthy donors and cancer patients (dated by TCRdb to about 2020). V gives up 4 bases and J gives up 7 bases, and the segment between their germline ends measures 22 bases. CDR1 and CDR2, per the germline V gene, are SQVTM and ANQGSEA. The CDR3, from cysteine to phenylalanine, totals 16 residues. Just CDR3 DNA is preserved here, 48 bases in frame from base 1. Libraries were prepared through the immunoSEQ multiplex PCR assay. The table was pulled from immuneACCESS by TCRdb, which kept in-frame rearrangements only. Such tables lose some clones; where checked, under half of the loss comes from unresolved V genes, and the rest has no known cause. The sample data list roughly 100,000 clones, and 85% to 90% of these were observed just once. The ten largest clones add up to about 1.3% of the sample. A word on this clone: No cognate antigen has been identified for it. The input lacks base qualities; no much larger clone sits a single base away.

Sequencing was done on a sample of blood. The sequence derives from a woman aged 45-59 years in good health. The chain was built from TRBV29-1 and TRBJ1-4; TRBD1 is a possible D gene, resting on 5 matching bases. CDR3 sequence: CSVVQPTGVGSEKLFF. The DNA sequence reads TGCAGCGTTGTTCAGCCCACGGGGGTTGGTAGTGAAAAACTGTTTTTT.